This passage covers 27 T cell receptor beta chains from one sample sequenced in a study of blood T cell repertoires in COVID-19. The data were produced by immunoSEQ multiplex PCR, yet TCRdb's version contains in-frame clones alone and is incomplete. The sample lists 60,000 or so clones, about 79% occurring once. Sequencing was done on a sample of peripheral blood. The receptor set was obtained from a human donor in a cohort sampled during active COVID-19.

This chain uses TRBV29-1 with TRBJ2-6; 9 bases agree with TRBD1. The V gene end was trimmed by 5 bases and the J gene end by 2 bases; junction bases not matched to a gene: 4. The CDR3 consists of 15 residues. Per germline, CDR1 SQVTM and CDR2 ANQGSEA. CDR3 loop: CSVQDRGTGANVLTF. CDR3 sequence (DNA): TGCAGCGTTCAGGACAGGGGAACTGGGGCCAACGTCCTGACTTTC.

V usage is TRBV5-1 and J usage is TRBJ1-4, with 8 positions matching TRBD1. V lost 4 bases and J lost 6; bases outside the gene matches: 8. Germline V gene data show CDR1 as SGHRS and CDR2 as YFSETQ. The CDR3 consists of 15 residues. Here the CDR3 reads CASSPDRGVDEKLFF. DNA of the CDR3: TGCGCCAGCAGCCCTGACAGGGGCGTAGATGAAAAACTGTTTTTT.

The sample holds a few counts of this clone. The V call is TRBV5-8, the J call TRBJ2-1; 9 bases map to TRBD1. V gave up 0 bases and J gave up 4 bases; unmatched junction bases: 2. Germline V gene data show CDR1 as SGHTS and CDR2 as YDEGEE. The CDR3 runs to 15 residues. For the CDR3, the DNA is TGTGCCAGCAGCTTGGGACAGGGGGTTTACAATGAGCAGTTCTTC. Translation: CASSLGQGVYNEQFF.

This clone was seen only a few times. The V gene is TRBV27, the J gene TRBJ2-7; TRBD2 matches 9 bases. V lost 9 bases and J lost 1; bases outside the gene matches: 4. Germline CDR1 is MNHEY and CDR2 is SMNVEV (reference sequence). The CDR3 sequence is 13 residues long. The CDR3, as DNA: TGTGCCAGTAGGCTAGCGGGATCCTACGAGCAGTACTTC. Its translation is CASRLAGSYEQYF.

The rearrangement links TRBV18 to TRBJ2-1, with 8 bases lining up with TRBD2. This CDR3 has 16 residues. CDR1 is KGHSH, CDR2 LQKENI, per germline. The J segment lost 9 bases and the V segment lost 1 base, leaving 11 bases of the junction unmatched. The CDR3 nucleotides read TGTGCCAGCTCACCACAGGCGGGAGGCCGAGTGACTGAGCAGTTCTTC. Amino acid sequence: CASSPQAGGRVTEQFF.

Only a few counts were recorded for this clone. The rearrangement links TRBV29-1 to TRBJ1-1; the match to TRBD1 covers 9 bases. CDR1 is SQVTM and CDR2 is ANQGSEA in the germline V gene. The CDR3 spans 12 residues. V shed 7 bases, J shed 7 bases, and the junction held 7 bases outside the gene matches. CDR3 sequence reads: CSDGTGPGEAFF. DNA of the CDR3: TGCAGCGACGGGACAGGGCCCGGTGAAGCTTTCTTT.

The gene calls are TRBV27 and TRBJ1-5, with D possibly matching TRBD1 (5 bases). The CDR3 covers 16 residues. V lost 5 bases and J lost 1, with 15 bases in between. CDR1 MNHEY and CDR2 SMNVEV come from the germline V gene (reference sequence). The CDR3, as DNA: TGTGCCAGCAGTCCGACAGACCTTTTAAGCAATCAGCCCCAGCATTTT. This codes for CASSPTDLLSNQPQHF.

This clone was observed a single time. The chain uses TRBV30 and TRBJ2-7; tentatively, D is TRBD2 (5 bases). The V gene's germline CDR1 is GTSNPN and CDR2 SVGIG (reference sequence). The length of the CDR3 is 13 residues. V lost 4 bases to trimming and J lost 2 bases, with 12 bases between them. In nucleotides, the CDR3 is TGTGCCTGGAACCCTTTCGGGGCCTACGAGCAGTACTTC. Translation: CAWNPFGAYEQYF.

The V and J genes are TRBV7-2 and TRBJ2-7; D might be TRBD2 (5 bases). Trimming pared 0 bases from V and 3 bases from J, leaving 9 bases between. Germline-derived CDR1 and CDR2 are SGHTA and FQGNSA. This CDR3 has 14 amino acids. The CDR3 is CASSLALGIYEQYF. For the CDR3, the DNA is TGTGCCAGCAGCTTAGCCCTCGGGATCTACGAGCAGTACTTC.

This chain uses TRBV25-1 with TRBJ2-1; D unclear. Germline values: CDR1 MGHDK, CDR2 SYGVNS. The V gene lost 4 bases and the J gene lost 8 bases, with 6 bases spanning the gap. The CDR3 extends over 11 amino acids. CDR3 region: CASSVSDEQFF. CDR3 nucleotide sequence: TGTGCCAGCAGTGTCTCCGATGAGCAGTTCTTC.

The chain employs TRBV6-4 and TRBJ2-1, with 11 positions matching TRBD2. The length of the CDR3 is 15 residues. Losses at the gene ends were 7 bases for V and 5 bases for J; bases not matched to a gene: 7. Per the germline V gene, CDR1 is MRHNA and CDR2 is SNTAGT. The CDR3 DNA follows: TGTGCCAGCAAATCACTAGCGGGAGTAAACAATGAGCAGTTCTTC. Translation gives CASKSLAGVNNEQFF.

The CDR3 DNA reads as TGCGCCAGCAGTGAGGGTCCAGGGGGCTACGAGCAGTACTTC. This translates into CASSEGPGGYEQYF. The V gene is TRBV10-1, the J gene TRBJ2-7, with 7 nucleotides matching TRBD1. CDR1 WNHNN and CDR2 SYGVQD come from the germline V gene (reference sequence). This CDR3 spans 14 amino acids. After removal of 2 bases from V and 3 bases from J, the junction contained 4 bases not matched to a gene.

This chain connects TRBV11-2 to TRBJ2-7; TRBD2 matches at 10 bases. Germline CDR1 is SGHAT and CDR2 is FQNNGV. CDR3 length: 15 residues. After removal of 3 bases from V and 4 bases from J, the junction contained 6 bases not matched to a gene. This CDR3 is CASSFTSGITYEQYF. In nucleotides, the CDR3 is TGTGCCAGCAGCTTTACTAGCGGGATTACATACGAGCAGTACTTC.

The chain carries TRBV7-9 and TRBJ1-2; TRBD1 matches at 7 bases. Germline-derived CDR1 and CDR2 are SEHNR and FQNEAQ (reference sequence). The junction had 7 bases not matched to a gene; V was cut back by 4 bases and J by 5 bases. This CDR3 spans 14 amino acids. The CDR3, as DNA: TGTGCCAGCAGCTCACAGGGGCTGGGTTATGGCTACACCTTC. The encoded protein is CASSSQGLGYGYTF.

The V gene is TRBV5-6, the J gene TRBJ1-1; TRBD1 is a possible D gene (6 bases). Germline-derived CDR1 and CDR2 are SGHDT and YYEEEE. V was shortened by 0 bases and J by 12 bases, with 12 bases between the two germline ends. The CDR3 has 12 residues. CDR3 region: CASSLVTGKTFF. CDR3 sequence (DNA): TGTGCCAGCAGCTTGGTCACAGGGAAAACTTTCTTT.

The chain recombines TRBV7-8 with TRBJ1-5; no clear D gene. The germline gives CDR1 SGHVS, CDR2 FQNEAQ. CDR3 length: 14 amino acids. Trimming removed 5 bases at V and 7 bases at J, with 15 bases between. The CDR3 reads CASSPGMQPQPQHF. The CDR3 nucleotides read TGTGCCAGCAGCCCGGGGATGCAACCCCAGCCCCAGCATTTT.

This clone turned up a few times. DNA for the CDR3: TGTGCCAGCAGCTTAGCCGGGACAGGGACCTACGAGCAGTACTTC. Translation gives CASSLAGTGTYEQYF. The chain links TRBV7-6 to TRBJ2-7; 9 positions match TRBD1. The CDR3 has 15 amino acids. Germline lookup yields CDR1 SGHVS and CDR2 FNYEAQ. V lost 0 bases and J lost 2; bases outside the gene matches: 2.

This clone showed up just a few times. The V gene is TRBV7-3, the J gene TRBJ2-7; TRBD1 aligns across 9 bases. The germline V gene has CDR1 SGHTA and CDR2 FQGTGA. The CDR3 is 16 amino acids. J was trimmed by 4 bases and V by 5 bases; bases with no gene match: 12. This CDR3 reads CASSPNWRTGAYEQYF. CDR3 in DNA: TGTGCCAGCAGCCCCAATTGGCGGACAGGGGCATACGAGCAGTACTTC.

The gene calls are TRBV9 and TRBJ2-7; 7 nucleotides line up with TRBD2. The V gene end was trimmed by 4 bases and the J gene end by 4 bases; junction bases not matched to a gene: 5. CDR3 length equals 13 residues. Germline CDR1 is SGDLS and CDR2 is YYNGEE. As DNA, the CDR3 is TGTGCCAGCAGCAAAGCCGGGGGGTACGAGCAGTACTTC. Translated: CASSKAGGYEQYF. Filled out from reference TRBV9 and TRBJ2-7, the complete variable domain reads DSGVTQTPKHLITATGQRVTLRCSPRSGDLSVYWYQQSLDQGLQFLIQYYNGEERAKGNILERFSAQQFPDLHSELNLSSLELGDSALYFCASSKAGGYEQYFGPGTRLTVT.

This clone was seen more than once but under ten times. The chain uses TRBV30 and TRBJ2-7; no definite D call. CDR1 GTSNPN and CDR2 SVGIG come from the germline V gene (reference sequence). The CDR3 has 12 residues. V lost 0 bases and J lost 4, with 7 bases in between. The CDR3 DNA sequence: TGTGCCTGGAGTGTACGGCGGTACGAGCAGTACTTC. Its translation is CAWSVRRYEQYF.

This clone appeared a few times. The chain has TRBV6-4 and TRBJ1-5, with TRBD1 identical over 9 bases. The ends lost 7 bases at V and 7 bases at J; junction bases unmatched: 8. The germline V gene encodes CDR1 MRHNA and CDR2 SNTAGT. The CDR3 consists of 14 residues. The CDR3 bases are TGTGCCAGCAACCTGACAGGGGGGGACCAGCCCCAGCATTTT. Protein product: CASNLTGGDQPQHF.

The chain is built from TRBV11-2 and TRBJ1-1, with 7 bases lining up with TRBD1. V shed 4 bases and J 9 bases; nucleotides not matched to a gene: 5. From germline, CDR1 is SGHAT and CDR2 FQNNGV. The CDR3 spans 12 residues. The CDR3 DNA reads TGTGCCAGCAGCTCTATGACAGGGCAAGCTTTCTTT. Translating it yields CASSSMTGQAFF.

This rearrangement joins TRBV28 to TRBJ2-7, with TRBD1 matching 9 bases. The CDR3 covers 16 residues. With V trimmed by 5 bases and J by 3 bases, 11 bases remained unmatched. Germline CDR1 reads MDHEN; CDR2 reads SYDVKM. The CDR3 loop is CASSPLAGTGNYEQYF. The CDR3 bases are TGTGCCAGCAGTCCACTTGCCGGGACAGGGAACTACGAGCAGTACTTC.

The CDR3 here is CAWSVGTQILGDEQYF. The CDR3 nucleotides read TGTGCCTGGAGTGTTGGGACTCAGATACTCGGGGACGAGCAGTACTTC. The chain links TRBV30 to TRBJ2-7; tentatively, D is TRBD2 (6 bases). The CDR3 extends over 16 amino acids. From germline, CDR1 is GTSNPN and CDR2 SVGIG (reference sequence). V dropped 0 bases and J dropped 5 bases, with 20 bases sitting between them.

This chain connects TRBV6-5 to TRBJ1-1; 7 nucleotides line up with TRBD1. Germline assignment: CDR1 MNHEY and CDR2 SVGAGI. With 6 bases clipped from V and 1 base from J, the junction kept 8 bases outside the gene matches. CDR3 size: 15 residues. This CDR3 reads CASSSPQGGNTEAFF. DNA of the CDR3: TGTGCCAGCAGCTCACCTCAGGGGGGGAACACTGAAGCTTTCTTT.

The rearrangement links TRBV5-4 to TRBJ2-7; 8 bases fit TRBD1. The CDR3 contains 13 residues. J was trimmed by 4 bases and V by 4 bases; bases with no gene match: 4. Germline CDR1 is SGHNT and CDR2 is YYREEE (reference sequence). CDR3 region: CASSMDRVYEQYF. CDR3 in DNA: TGTGCCAGCAGCATGGACAGGGTTTACGAGCAGTACTTC.

In this sample, this clone turned up once. The chain joins TRBV28 to TRBJ2-7; 12 bases match TRBD2. The CDR3 extends over 18 amino acids. Germline-derived CDR1 and CDR2 are MDHEN and SYDVKM. Trimming at V came to 5 bases and at J to 3 bases, leaving 14 bases not matched to a gene. CDR3 sequence reads: CASSGTSGYGSNFYEQYF. The DNA of the CDR3 is TGTGCCAGCAGTGGGACTAGCGGGTATGGGAGTAATTTCTACGAGCAGTACTTC.